Sequencing of this TCR beta chain was carried out in a study of identical twins. A universal primer site was incorporated via template switching, and the cDNA contained unique molecular identifiers. TCRdb fed the 5' RACE reads into MiXCR, producing one record per CDR3 protein. This table holds over 550,000 distinct CDR3 sequences, under 8.5% found once. In this sample, this clonotype turned up many times. The antigen remains unidentified. The CDR3 ends on some other residue instead of the conserved phenylalanine or tryptophan, so this is likely a read error. The DNA is omitted, as the CDR3 cannot be located on it reliably, and the CDR3 follows TCRdb's listing. Notes on the study in general: The presence of invariant MAIT and iNKT cells could partly confound analyses of zero-insertion sequences. Twin pairs had excess sharing that was weaker in beta out-of-frame sequences.

With termini counted, the CDR3 has 8 amino acids. Per germline, CDR1 SGHVS and CDR2 FQNEAQ. In every case, the donor was a healthy Caucasian. The same data also contributed to another study, on yellow fever vaccine responses in identical twins.

The J gene is TRBJ1-3, the V gene TRBV7-8; the D segment call TRBD1 is taken from the table without a DNA check. The origin of this receptor is a woman aged 18-35 years in good health. The sequencing sample was made of PBMCs. The CDR3 sequence is CASSTPGY.